This T cell receptor beta chain was identified in a study of control samples from healthy donors and cancer patients. This table comes from immunoSEQ multiplex PCR, and its TCRdb copy is limited to in-frame clones, with some not included. The sample has about 170,000 clones, over 85% seen once. The origin of this receptor is a woman aged 55-70 years in good health. Sequencing used blood.

CDR3 coding DNA: TGCAGTGCTAGTAAACAGGGGACTAATTCACCCCTCCACTTT. Translation: CSASKQGTNSPLHF. This sequence joins TRBV20-1 and TRBJ1-6; 7 nucleotides align to TRBD1. The trim removed 3 bases at V and 6 bases at J, leaving 5 bases unmatched. This CDR3 has 14 residues. Germline CDR1 and CDR2: DFQATT and SNEGSKA (reference sequence).